These 15 T cell receptor beta chains were sequenced from one sample in a study of response to subunit inactivated influenza vaccine. TCRdb called the RT-PCR reads again in MiXCR, with one record for every CDR3 protein. Among roughly 700,000 distinct CDR3 sequences listed, approximately 15% were seen once. The sequencing here drew on PBMCs from blood, taken 11 to 12 days after vaccination. These receptors all stem from a man aged 45 to 65 who received an inactivated influenza vaccine.

V usage is TRBV10-2 and J usage is TRBJ2-7; D is perhaps TRBD1 or TRBD2 (5 bases each). V was shortened by 3 bases and J by 6 bases, with 12 bases between the two germline ends. Germline V CDR1 and CDR2: WSHSY, SAAADI. The CDR3 sequence is 13 residues long. CDR3 sequence: CASSEVGVGEQYF. The DNA of the CDR3 is TGCGCCAGCAGTGAAGTGGGGGTTGGCGAGCAGTACTTC.

The table lists this clonotype with a few counts. The gene calls are TRBV20-1 and TRBJ2-7, with D possibly TRBD2 on 5 matching bases. The CDR3 is 16 residues long. The germline V and J ends were trimmed by 3 bases and 3 bases, with 21 bases remaining between them. Germline lookup yields CDR1 DFQATT and CDR2 SNEGSKA (reference sequence). CDR3 sequence (DNA): TGCAGTGCTAGGGGCGCAAGGTTCGGGGATCTCTACGAGCAGTACTTC. Translation gives CSARGARFGDLYEQYF.

This clonotype has at least ten counts. The J gene is TRBJ2-3, the V gene TRBV4-2; 7 bases are a match to TRBD2. The CDR3 runs 17 residues. Germline trimming cut 0 bases from V and 3 bases from J; bases unmatched to any gene: 9. The germline gives CDR1 LGHNA, CDR2 YNFKEQ. For the CDR3, the DNA is TGTGCCAGCAGCCAAGAGAATGGGGACTACGGGACAGATACGCAGTATTTT. Residues: CASSQENGDYGTDTQYF.

This clonotype was recorded a few times. The chain recombines TRBV4-1 with TRBJ1-2; D unresolved. The CDR3 covers 13 residues. V was trimmed by 0 bases and J by 8 bases, leaving 10 bases between them. CDR1 MGHRA and CDR2 YSYEKL come from the germline V gene. CDR3 sequence (DNA): TGCGCCAGCAGCCAAGAAAGTCTTACCGGCTACACCTTC. Encoded protein: CASSQESLTGYTF.

V and J are TRBV28 and TRBJ2-7; TRBD1 aligns across 8 bases. This CDR3 comprises 16 residues. Trimming removed 6 bases from V and 3 bases from J; junction bases left unmatched: 13. In germline, CDR1 is MDHEN, CDR2 SYDVKM. CDR3 sequence reads: CASSRLHAGQVYEQYF. For the CDR3, the DNA is TGTGCCAGCAGCAGGCTCCACGCGGGACAGGTCTACGAGCAGTACTTC.

This clonotype appeared a few times. This sequence joins TRBV3-1 and TRBJ2-7, with D hard to call. V shed 0 bases and J shed 5 bases, with 20 bases lying between them. The V gene's germline CDR1 is LGHDT and CDR2 YNNKEL (reference sequence). The CDR3 totals 17 residues. The CDR3 DNA sequence: TGTGCCAGCAGCCAAGATCCCTCGGCAGATCCTACCAACGAGCAGTACTTC. It is translated as CASSQDPSADPTNEQYF.

The chain is built from TRBV20-1 and TRBJ2-2; 7 bases align to TRBD2. The CDR3 sequence is 14 residues long. Germline lookup yields CDR1 DFQATT and CDR2 SNEGSKA (reference sequence). The trim removed 3 bases at V and 0 bases at J, leaving 1 base unmatched. The CDR3 DNA reads as TGCAGTGCTAGTCTAGCGGCGAACACCGGGGAGCTGTTTTTT. This gives the protein CSASLAANTGELFF.

This clonotype has just a few counts. This chain joins TRBV11-2 and TRBJ2-1, with D tentatively TRBD2 (5 bases). The CDR3 length is 15 residues. V lost 4 bases, J lost 12 bases, and 22 bases lay in between. Germline V gives CDR1 SGHAT, CDR2 FQNNGV. The CDR3, as DNA: TGTGCCAGCAGCTCCCCTCTGAGGGCCTCGAGAGGGCAGTTCTTC. This encodes CASSSPLRASRGQFF.

This chain joins TRBV7-2 and TRBJ2-7, with TRBD1 matching over 7 bases. J was trimmed by 2 bases and V by 3 bases; bases with no gene match: 7. CDR3 size: 15 residues. Per the germline V gene, CDR1 is SGHTA and CDR2 is FQGNSA. DNA of the CDR3: TGTGCCAGCAGCTTGTTGAGGGACAGAGCCTACGAGCAGTACTTC. This gives the protein CASSLLRDRAYEQYF. Complete variable domain (other parts from reference TRBV7-2 and TRBJ2-7): GAGVSQSPSNKVTEKGKDVELRCDPISGHTALYWYRQSLGQGLEFLIYFQGNSAPDKSGLPSDRFSAERTGGSVSTLTIQRTQQEDSAVYLCASSLLRDRAYEQYFGPGTRLTVT.

The CDR3 DNA reads TGTGCCAGCACCTCGACTAGCGGGATCTACAATGAGCAGTTCTTC. Its protein is CASTSTSGIYNEQFF. The chain has TRBV6-1 and TRBJ2-1; 11 nucleotides align to TRBD2. Germline lookup yields CDR1 MNHNS and CDR2 SASEGT. V was clipped by 7 bases and J by 3 bases; unmatched bases: 5. This CDR3 comprises 15 residues.

This clonotype was picked up a small number of times. The rearrangement links TRBV6-1 to TRBJ2-5, with D perhaps being TRBD1 or TRBD2 (5 bases each). V shed 1 base and J shed 1 base, with 10 bases lying between them. Germline V CDR1 and CDR2: MNHNS, SASEGT. This CDR3 contains 15 residues. The CDR3 is CASSEVPGPQETQYF. The DNA of the CDR3 is TGTGCCAGCAGTGAAGTACCGGGACCCCAAGAGACCCAGTACTTC.

The chain links TRBV7-2 to TRBJ2-7; 8 bases are a match to TRBD2. Germline V gene sequence: CDR1 SGHTA, CDR2 FQGNSA. The CDR3 is 17 residues long. The V gene end was trimmed by 5 bases and the J gene end by 2 bases; junction bases not matched to a gene: 14. The CDR3 DNA sequence: TGTGCCAGCAGCCCGCAGGCAACTGGGACTAGTCCCTACGAGCAGTACTTC. As protein: CASSPQATGTSPYEQYF.

This clonotype was picked up a small number of times. The rearrangement joins TRBV24-1 to TRBJ1-5, with TRBD1 as a possible D gene (5 bases). The V gene's germline CDR1 is KGHDR and CDR2 SFDVKD. The CDR3 is 16 residues long. Trimming left V 4 bases short and J 3 bases short, with 15 bases between. The CDR3 loop reads CATSDRQSQNNQPQHF. For the CDR3, the DNA is TGTGCCACCAGTGACCGACAGAGCCAAAACAATCAGCCCCAGCATTTT.

The rearrangement uses TRBV19 and TRBJ2-2; possibly TRBD1 for D (6 bases). CDR1 is LNHDA and CDR2 is SQIVND in the germline V gene (reference sequence). There are 15 residues in the CDR3. Between the trimmed V and J ends, which lost 3 bases and 4 bases, there was a span of 12 bases. The CDR3: CASSIQGPGTGELFF. The CDR3 nucleotides read TGTGCCAGTAGTATCCAGGGGCCCGGCACCGGGGAGCTGTTTTTT.

This clonotype occurred a few times. This sequence joins TRBV20-1 and TRBJ2-7; 7 bases align to TRBD2. CDR1 and CDR2 from the germline V gene are DFQATT and SNEGSKA (reference sequence). The length of the CDR3 is 15 residues. V lost 6 bases to trimming and J lost 4 bases; unmatched junction nucleotides: 15. This chain's CDR3 is CSALGWAGERYEQYF. The CDR3 coding sequence is TGCAGTGCCCTAGGGTGGGCGGGAGAGAGGTACGAGCAGTACTTC.